This T cell receptor (beta chain) stems from a study of naive and memory T cell subsets. General observations from the study: RNA-based TCR counts may shift with T cell activation and differentiation. Over 95% of naive TCR sequences appeared only once after error correction, unlike memory subsets.

About this clonotype itself: Its antigen is as yet unknown.

V was clipped by 5 bases and J by 4 bases; unmatched bases: 7. This CDR3 region has 14 residues. The beta constant-region primer was an equimolar mix of two oligonucleotides covering TRBC1 and TRBC2. The ligated cDNA underwent four PCR rounds using SP2 and nested alpha and beta constant-region primers. TCRdb processed the UMI-ligation and nested PCR reads anew with MiXCR; each CDR3 protein has one entry. The table has about 85,000 distinct CDR3 sequences, less than 15% seen once. Alpha and beta libraries were amplified separately from the second PCR onward. Source material: central memory CD4+ T cells from blood. This chain connects TRBV12-3 or TRBV12-4 to TRBJ1-1; 7 bases fit TRBD1. This sequence was found in a human donor in good health. CDR3 protein: CASSQGGDGTEAFF. In DNA form, the CDR3 reads TGTGCCAGCAGTCAGGGGGGCGACGGCACTGAAGCTTTCTTT.